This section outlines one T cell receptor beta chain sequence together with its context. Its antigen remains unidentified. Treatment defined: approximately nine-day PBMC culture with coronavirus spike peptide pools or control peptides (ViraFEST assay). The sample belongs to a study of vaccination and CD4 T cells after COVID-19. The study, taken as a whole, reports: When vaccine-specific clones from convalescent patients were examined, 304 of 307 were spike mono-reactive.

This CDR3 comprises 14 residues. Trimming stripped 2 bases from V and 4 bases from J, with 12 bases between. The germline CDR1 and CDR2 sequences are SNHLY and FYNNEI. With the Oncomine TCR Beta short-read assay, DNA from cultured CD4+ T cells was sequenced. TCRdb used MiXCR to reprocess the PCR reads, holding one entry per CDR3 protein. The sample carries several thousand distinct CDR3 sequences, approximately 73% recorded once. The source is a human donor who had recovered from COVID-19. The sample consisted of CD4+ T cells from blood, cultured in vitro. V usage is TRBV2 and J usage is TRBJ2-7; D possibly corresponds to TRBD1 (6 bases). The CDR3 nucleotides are TGTGCCAGCAGTGAACAGGGGTCGGAGTACGAGCAGTACTTC. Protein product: CASSEQGSEYEQYF.